Presented here are 7 T cell receptor beta chains from one specimen sequenced in a study of shared clonotypes between healthy human individuals. Assay used: immunoSEQ multiplex PCR; TCRdb lists only in-frame clones, some missing. The sample carries more than 500,000 clones, roughly 95% recorded once. The sequenced sample was naive CD4+ T cells sorted from blood. The subset was: CD45RA+ positively selected. The receptor source for this set is a woman in her 30s in good health.

The J gene is TRBJ1-2, the V gene TRBV19, with D perhaps TRBD1 (6 bases). Germline assignment: CDR1 LNHDA and CDR2 SQIVND (reference sequence). The V end was cut by 4 bases, the J end by 4 bases, with 13 bases between. CDR3 length equals 14 residues. CDR3 in amino acids: CASSTTGITYGYTF. For the CDR3, the DNA is TGTGCCAGTAGTACCACAGGGATTACCTATGGCTACACCTTC.

This rearrangement joins TRBV5-1 to TRBJ2-6; the match to TRBD1 covers 7 bases. Germline V lookup: CDR1 SGHRS, CDR2 YFSETQ. CDR3 size: 16 residues. The V segment lost 4 bases and the J segment 0 bases; nucleotides outside the gene matches: 4. This CDR3 reads CASSQGQNSGANVLTF. For the CDR3, the DNA is TGCGCCAGCAGCCAGGGACAGAACTCTGGGGCCAACGTCCTGACTTTC.

This clone was detected only once. This sequence joins TRBV29-1 and TRBJ2-5; 7 bases line up with TRBD1. Losses at the gene ends were 4 bases for V and 2 bases for J; bases not matched to a gene: 1. The CDR3 consists of 12 residues. From germline, CDR1 is SQVTM and CDR2 ANQGSEA. The CDR3 is CSVAGQQETQYF. CDR3 DNA: TGCAGCGTTGCGGGACAGCAAGAGACCCAGTACTTC.

The chain couples TRBV4-1 to TRBJ2-6; D unresolved. The CDR3 has 17 residues. Germline loops: CDR1 MGHRA, CDR2 YSYEKL. The ends were cut back, 1 base at V and 0 bases at J, with 10 bases in the middle. The CDR3 DNA follows: TGCGCCAGCAGCCAAGGTCTTGCACGCTCTGGGGCCAACGTCCTGACTTTC. Protein product: CASSQGLARSGANVLTF.

The V gene is TRBV5-1, the J gene TRBJ1-1; D gene unclear. CDR1 is SGHRS, CDR2 YFSETQ, per germline. The CDR3 is 12 amino acids. V lost 0 bases to trimming and J lost 8 bases, with 8 bases between them. CDR3 DNA: TGCGCCAGCAGCTTGGGGGTTTCGGAAGCTTTCTTT. Translating it yields CASSLGVSEAFF.

The chain uses TRBV11-1 and TRBJ2-3; 14 bases match TRBD2. The CDR3 loop spans 17 amino acids. Germline CDR1 reads SGHAT; CDR2 reads FQDESV (reference sequence). Unmatched junction bases numbered 4, after V lost 5 bases and J lost 0 bases. Here the CDR3 reads CASSARLAGGSTDTQYF. The CDR3 bases are TGTGCCAGCAGCGCCCGACTAGCGGGAGGGAGCACAGATACGCAGTATTTT. Drawing the rest from reference TRBV11-1 and TRBJ2-3, the complete variable domain is EAEVAQSPRYKITEKSQAVAFWCDPISGHATLYWYRQILGQGPELLVQFQDESVVDDSQLPKDRFSAERLKGVDSTLKIQPAELGDSAMYLCASSARLAGGSTDTQYFGPGTRLTVL.

The chain combines TRBV25-1 with TRBJ1-2; possible D gene TRBD1, 6 bases. The germline gives CDR1 MGHDK, CDR2 SYGVNS. Trimming left V 1 base short and J 7 bases short, with 13 bases between. The CDR3 is 14 amino acids. The CDR3 bases are TGTGCCAGCAGTGAATTTTGGGGGGCGCGTGGCTACACCTTC. As protein: CASSEFWGARGYTF.